This T cell receptor beta chain was sequenced for a study of cytomegalovirus exposure and HLA in healthy donors. Points from the study as a whole: Earlier analysis looked at TCR beta V segments, and most were productive about 87% or about 30% of the time. Across donors, presence/absence analyses took sequencing depth to be roughly uniform. Immune exposure was documented only through CMV serostatus.

The CDR3 has 16 residues. V lost 0 bases and J lost 4, with 15 bases in between. CDR1 is MDHEN, CDR2 SYDVKM, per germline. Remarks on this clone: Its cognate antigen is unknown.

PCR primers comprised 60 Vbeta and 13 Jbeta primers. Sequenced by immunoSEQ multiplex PCR; TCRdb stores in-frame clones only, minus some. The sample contains some 150,000 clones, just under 80% of which appear only once. The study sampled nominally healthy donors, though unrecorded immune exposures were likely. This chain links TRBV28 with TRBJ1-2; D remains unclear. The clonotype originates from a man between 25 and 39 years old in good health and CMV-seronegative. The sequenced sample consisted of PBMCs. This chain's CDR3 is CASSLWYEGSGYGYTF. CDR3 DNA sequence: TGTGCCAGCAGTTTATGGTACGAGGGCTCGGGCTATGGCTACACCTTC.